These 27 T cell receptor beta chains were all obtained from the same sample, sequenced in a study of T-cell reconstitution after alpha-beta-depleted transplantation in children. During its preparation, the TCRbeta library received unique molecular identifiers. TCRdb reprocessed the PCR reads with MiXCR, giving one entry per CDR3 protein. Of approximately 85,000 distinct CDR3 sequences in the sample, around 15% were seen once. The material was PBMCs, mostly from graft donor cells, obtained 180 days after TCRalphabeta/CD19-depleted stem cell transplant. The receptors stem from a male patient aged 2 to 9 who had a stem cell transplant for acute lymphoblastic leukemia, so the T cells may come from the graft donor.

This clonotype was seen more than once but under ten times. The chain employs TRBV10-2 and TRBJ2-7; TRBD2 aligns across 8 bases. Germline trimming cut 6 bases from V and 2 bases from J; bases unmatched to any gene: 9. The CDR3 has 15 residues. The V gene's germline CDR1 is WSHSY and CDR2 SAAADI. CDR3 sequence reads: CASRDLAGGPYEQYF. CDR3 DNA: TGCGCCAGCAGGGATTTGGCGGGGGGACCCTACGAGCAGTACTTC.

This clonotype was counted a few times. The CDR3, as DNA: TGCAGTGCTAGTATGCCTAGACAGGGTAACACCGGGGAGCTGTTTTTT. Its protein is CSASMPRQGNTGELFF. The chain has TRBV20-1 and TRBJ2-2; 7 positions agree with TRBD1. There are 16 residues in the CDR3. Germline lookup yields CDR1 DFQATT and CDR2 SNEGSKA (reference sequence). V trimming: 3 bases; J trimming: 2 bases; junction bases outside the gene matches: 9.

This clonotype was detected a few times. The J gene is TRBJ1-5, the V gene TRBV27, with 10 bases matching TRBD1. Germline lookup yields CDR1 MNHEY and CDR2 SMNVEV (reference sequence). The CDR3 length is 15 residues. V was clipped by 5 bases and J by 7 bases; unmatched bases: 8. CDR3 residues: CASSLGTGVLQPQHF. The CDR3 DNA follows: TGTGCCAGCAGTCTAGGGACAGGGGTGTTACAGCCCCAGCATTTT.

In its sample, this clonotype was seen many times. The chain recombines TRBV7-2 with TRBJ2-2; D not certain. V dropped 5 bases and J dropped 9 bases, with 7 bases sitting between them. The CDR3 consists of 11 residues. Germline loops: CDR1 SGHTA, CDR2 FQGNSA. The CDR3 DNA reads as TGTGCCAGCAGCCAACCCAGGGAGCTGTTTTTT. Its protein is CASSQPRELFF.

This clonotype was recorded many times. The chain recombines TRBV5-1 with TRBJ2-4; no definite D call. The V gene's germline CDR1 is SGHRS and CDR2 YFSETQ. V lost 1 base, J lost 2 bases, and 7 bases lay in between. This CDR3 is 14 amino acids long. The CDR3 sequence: CASSLSVSKNIQYF. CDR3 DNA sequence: TGCGCCAGCAGCTTGTCGGTGTCCAAAAACATTCAGTACTTC.

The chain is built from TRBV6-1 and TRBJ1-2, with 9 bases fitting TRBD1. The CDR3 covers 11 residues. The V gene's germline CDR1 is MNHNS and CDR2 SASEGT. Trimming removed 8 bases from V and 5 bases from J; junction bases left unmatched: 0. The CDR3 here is CASGTGYGYTF. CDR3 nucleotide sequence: TGTGCCAGCGGGACAGGGTATGGCTACACCTTC.

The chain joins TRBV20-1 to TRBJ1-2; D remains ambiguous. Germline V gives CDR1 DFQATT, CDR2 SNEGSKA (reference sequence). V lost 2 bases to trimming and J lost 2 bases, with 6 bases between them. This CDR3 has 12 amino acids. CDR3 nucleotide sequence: TGCAGTGCTAGATTACGAAACTATGGCTACACCTTC. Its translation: CSARLRNYGYTF.

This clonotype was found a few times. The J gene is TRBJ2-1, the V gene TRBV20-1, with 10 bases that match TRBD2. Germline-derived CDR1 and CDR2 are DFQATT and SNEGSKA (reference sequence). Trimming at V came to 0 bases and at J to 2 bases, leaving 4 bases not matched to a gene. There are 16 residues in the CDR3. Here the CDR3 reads CSARDLSGRTYNEQFF. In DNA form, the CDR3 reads TGCAGTGCTAGAGATCTTAGCGGGAGGACCTACAATGAGCAGTTCTTC.

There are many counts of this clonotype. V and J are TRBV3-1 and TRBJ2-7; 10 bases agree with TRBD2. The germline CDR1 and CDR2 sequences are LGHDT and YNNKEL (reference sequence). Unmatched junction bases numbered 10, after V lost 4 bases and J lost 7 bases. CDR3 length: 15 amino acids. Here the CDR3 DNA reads TGTGCCAGCAGCCTCTCCGAGGGACTAGCGCGAGAGCAGTACTTC. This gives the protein CASSLSEGLAREQYF.

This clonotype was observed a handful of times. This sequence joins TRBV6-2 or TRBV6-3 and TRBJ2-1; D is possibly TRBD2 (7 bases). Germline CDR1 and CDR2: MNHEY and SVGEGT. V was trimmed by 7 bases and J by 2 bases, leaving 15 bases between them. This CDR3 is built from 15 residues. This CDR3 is CASTKGGGAYNEQFF. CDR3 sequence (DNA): TGTGCCAGCACCAAGGGAGGGGGGGCCTACAATGAGCAGTTCTTC.

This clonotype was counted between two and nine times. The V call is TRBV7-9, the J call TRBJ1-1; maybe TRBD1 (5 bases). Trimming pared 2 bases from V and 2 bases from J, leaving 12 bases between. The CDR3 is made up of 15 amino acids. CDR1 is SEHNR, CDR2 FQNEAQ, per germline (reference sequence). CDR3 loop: CASSLYPQGNTEAFF. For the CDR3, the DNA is TGTGCCAGCAGCTTATACCCGCAGGGTAACACTGAAGCTTTCTTT.

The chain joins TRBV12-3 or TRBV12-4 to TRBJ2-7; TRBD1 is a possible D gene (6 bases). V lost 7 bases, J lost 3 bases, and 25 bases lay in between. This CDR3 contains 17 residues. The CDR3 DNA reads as TGTGCCAGCACCAACCCACTACAGGGTGAGGGTATCTACGAGCAGTACTTC. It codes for CASTNPLQGEGIYEQYF.

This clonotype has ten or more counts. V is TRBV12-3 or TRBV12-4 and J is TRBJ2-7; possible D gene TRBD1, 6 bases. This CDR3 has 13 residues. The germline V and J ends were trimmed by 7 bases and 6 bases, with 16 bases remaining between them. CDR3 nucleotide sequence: TGTGCCAGCACGGTTGGGACAAGCGGCGAGCAGTACTTC. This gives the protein CASTVGTSGEQYF.

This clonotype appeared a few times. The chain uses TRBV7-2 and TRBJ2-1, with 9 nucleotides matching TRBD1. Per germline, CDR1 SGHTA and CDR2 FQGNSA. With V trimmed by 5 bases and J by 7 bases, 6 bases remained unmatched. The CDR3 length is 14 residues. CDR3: CASSPDRGWNEQFF. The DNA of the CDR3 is TGTGCCAGCAGCCCGGACAGGGGTTGGAATGAGCAGTTCTTC.

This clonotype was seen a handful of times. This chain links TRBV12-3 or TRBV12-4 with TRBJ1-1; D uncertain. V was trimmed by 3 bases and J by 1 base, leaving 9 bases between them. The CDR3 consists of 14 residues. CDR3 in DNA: TGTGCCAGCAGTTTTTTCCCCCAGAACACTGAAGCTTTCTTT. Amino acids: CASSFFPQNTEAFF.

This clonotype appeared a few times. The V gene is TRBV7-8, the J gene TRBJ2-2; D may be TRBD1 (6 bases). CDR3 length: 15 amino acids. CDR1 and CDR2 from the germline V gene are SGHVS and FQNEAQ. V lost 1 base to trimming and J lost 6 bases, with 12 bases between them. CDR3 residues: CASSLETRGAGELFF. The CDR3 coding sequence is TGTGCCAGCAGCTTAGAAACCAGGGGCGCCGGGGAGCTGTTTTTT.

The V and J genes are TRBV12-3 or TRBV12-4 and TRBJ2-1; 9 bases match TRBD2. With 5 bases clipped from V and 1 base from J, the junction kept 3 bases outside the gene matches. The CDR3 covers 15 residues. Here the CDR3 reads CASSESGGSYNEQFF. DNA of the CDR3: TGTGCCAGCAGTGAAAGCGGGGGGTCCTACAATGAGCAGTTCTTC.

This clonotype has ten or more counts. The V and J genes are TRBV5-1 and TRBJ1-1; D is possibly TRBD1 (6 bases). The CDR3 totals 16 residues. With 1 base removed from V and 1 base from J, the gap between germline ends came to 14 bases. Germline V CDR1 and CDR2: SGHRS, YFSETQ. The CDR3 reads CASSLWVDSSNTEAFF. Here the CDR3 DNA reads TGCGCCAGCAGCTTGTGGGTGGACAGCTCGAACACTGAAGCTTTCTTT.

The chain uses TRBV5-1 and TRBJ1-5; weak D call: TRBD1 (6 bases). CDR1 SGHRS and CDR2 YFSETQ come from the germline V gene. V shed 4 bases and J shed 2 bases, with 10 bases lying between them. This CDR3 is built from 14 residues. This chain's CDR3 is CASSPRGGNQPQHF. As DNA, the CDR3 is TGCGCCAGCAGCCCCAGGGGTGGCAATCAGCCCCAGCATTTT.

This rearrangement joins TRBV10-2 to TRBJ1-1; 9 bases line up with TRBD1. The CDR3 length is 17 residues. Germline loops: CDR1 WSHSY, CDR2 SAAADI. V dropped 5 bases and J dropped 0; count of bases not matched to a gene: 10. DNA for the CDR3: TGCGCCAGCAGTAAGATTGGGACAGGGCACCTGAACACTGAAGCTTTCTTT. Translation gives CASSKIGTGHLNTEAFF.

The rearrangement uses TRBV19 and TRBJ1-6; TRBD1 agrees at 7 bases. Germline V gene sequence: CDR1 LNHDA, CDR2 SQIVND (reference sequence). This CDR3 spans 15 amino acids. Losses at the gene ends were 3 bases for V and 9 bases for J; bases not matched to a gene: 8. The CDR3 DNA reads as TGTGCCAGTAGTATGTCAGGGGGAGTTGGTTCACCCCTCCACTTT. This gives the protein CASSMSGGVGSPLHF.

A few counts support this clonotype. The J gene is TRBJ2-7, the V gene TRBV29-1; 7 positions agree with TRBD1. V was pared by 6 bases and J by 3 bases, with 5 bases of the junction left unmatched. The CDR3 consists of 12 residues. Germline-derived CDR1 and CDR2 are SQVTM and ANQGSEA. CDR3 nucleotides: TGCAGCGTCGCCGGGACAGACTACGAGCAGTACTTC. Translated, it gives CSVAGTDYEQYF.

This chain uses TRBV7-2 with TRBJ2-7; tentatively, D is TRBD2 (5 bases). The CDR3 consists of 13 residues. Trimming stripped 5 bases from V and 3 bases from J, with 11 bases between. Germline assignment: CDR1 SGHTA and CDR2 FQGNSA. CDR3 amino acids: CASSKGLIYEQYF. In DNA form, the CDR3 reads TGTGCCAGCAGCAAAGGACTGATCTACGAGCAGTACTTC.

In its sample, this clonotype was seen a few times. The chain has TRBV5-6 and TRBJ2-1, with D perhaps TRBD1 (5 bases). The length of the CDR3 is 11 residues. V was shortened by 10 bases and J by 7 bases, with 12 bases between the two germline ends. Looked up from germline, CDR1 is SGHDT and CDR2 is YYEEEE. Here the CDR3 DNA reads TGTGCCTGCTCAGGGAATAATGAGCAGTTCTTC. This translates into CACSGNNEQFF.

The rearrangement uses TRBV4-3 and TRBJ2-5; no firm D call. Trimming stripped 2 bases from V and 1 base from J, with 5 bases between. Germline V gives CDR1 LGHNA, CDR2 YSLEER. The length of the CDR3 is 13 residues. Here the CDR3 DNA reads TGCGCCAGCAGCCAACTGGGCCAAGAGACCCAGTACTTC. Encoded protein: CASSQLGQETQYF.

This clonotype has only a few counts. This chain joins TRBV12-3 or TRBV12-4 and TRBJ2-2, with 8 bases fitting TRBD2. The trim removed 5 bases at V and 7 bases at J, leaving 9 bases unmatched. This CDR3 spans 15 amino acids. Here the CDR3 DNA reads TGTGCCAGCAGTCCAGGGACTAGGCGGGTCGGGGAGCTGTTTTTT. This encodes CASSPGTRRVGELFF.

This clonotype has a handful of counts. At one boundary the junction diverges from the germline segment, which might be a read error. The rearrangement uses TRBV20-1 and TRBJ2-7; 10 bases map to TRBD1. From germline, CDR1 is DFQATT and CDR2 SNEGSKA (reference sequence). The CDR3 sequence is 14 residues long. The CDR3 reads CSAREPGQGYEQYF. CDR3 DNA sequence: TGCAGTGCGAGAGAGCCGGGACAGGGGTACGAGCAGTACTTC.